The source of this T cell receptor beta chain is a study of blood T cell repertoires in COVID-19 (dated by TCRdb to the early 2020s). At the level of the whole study: The collaborator samples originated in the United States, Italy and Spain and spanned the acute and convalescent phases of COVID-19. The repertoires were released in a freely available public database meant as a resource for research on the immune response to SARS-CoV-2. Where available, HLA class I and class II types were taken from metadata supplied by the sample provider and were not determined by assay-based typing. The samples were drawn from two sources: the first 160 participants of the ongoing ImmuneRACE study, and fewer than 1,500 subjects contributed by 6 global collaborators. The dataset comprised deeply sampled blood TCRbeta repertoires from subjects exposed to, actively infected with, or recovered from COVID-19. The material from the prospective study consisted of cDNA or gDNA derived from T cells, B-cell-depleted T cells, or PBMCs. Nearly every sample came with metadata listing a de-identified subject ID, COVID-19 status, age in years and sex. The full study reports these points: The quantity of clinical and demographic metadata differed by source and by participant and was supplied without curation.

This clone was observed a single time. Its antigen is not yet known. No qualities accompany the bases; no much larger clone lies one base away. Collaborating institutions collected whole blood in K2EDTA tubes following their own protocols. Collaborator samples were shipped for TCRbeta analysis as frozen whole blood, isolated PBMCs, or DNA extracted from either sample type. The CDR3 sequence holds 13 residues, the cysteine and phenylalanine included. The kept DNA is CDR3 alone, 39 bases in frame from the first base. V is pared back by 7 bases and J by 2 bases, with 12 bases lying between the germline termini. Looking up the germline V gene (reference sequence) yields CDR1 MNHNY and CDR2 SVGAGI. TCRbeta CDR3 regions were amplified from genomic DNA by means of the immunoSEQ Assay, a bias-controlled multiplex PCR. Regarding the original processing steps: The number of nucleated cells in each sample was estimated from the amplification of reference gene primers within the assay. To quantify the absolute abundance of each unique TCRbeta CDR3 rearrangement, sequence reads were collapsed and filtered. Productive Simpson clonality was computed per sample as the square root of Simpson's diversity index over productive rearrangements. Sourced from immuneACCESS, this table was stored by TCRdb with only in-frame sequences that have V and J called. A share of the clones is absent; for the studies checked, an unresolved V gene accounts for under half, and the remainder has no known explanation. D and trimming were read from the DNA, whereas the V and J calls and clone size are those reported in that table. The sample table records fewer than 90,000 clones; roughly 85% of these occur just once. The ten largest clones take up about 8.3% of the sample.

The sample taken for sequencing was peripheral blood. The TCR originated in a man aged 25 to 45 with acute or convalescent COVID-19. The receptor chain draws on TRBV6-6 and TRBJ2-7; no confident D gene assignment can be made. For the CDR3, the sequence is CASTLTSTYEQYF. The DNA sequence is TGTGCCAGCACCCTGACTTCCACCTACGAGCAGTACTTC.